This T cell receptor beta chain was obtained from a study of blood T cell repertoires in COVID-19. At the level of the study: T cells, B-cell-depleted T cells, or PBMCs provided the cDNA or gDNA that served as material.

The protocol was immunoSEQ multiplex PCR, while the TCRdb copy is restricted to in-frame clones and leaves out a portion. The repertoire holds roughly 250,000 clones, with roughly 85% as singletons. Germline CDR1 reads MDHEN; CDR2 reads SYDVKM. This CDR3 has 15 residues. J gave up 8 bases and V 6 bases, and 13 bases lay outside the gene matches. The chain links TRBV28 to TRBJ1-2; TRBD1 agrees at 9 bases. The sample comprised PBMCs or T cells enriched from blood (not recorded which). This clonotype was sampled from a woman in her twenties or thirties who had recovered from COVID-19. The CDR3 bases are TGTGCCAGCAGCTCCGGGGGACAGGGTCGGAAGGGCTACACCTTC. Its translation is CASSSGGQGRKGYTF.